What follows describes a single T cell receptor (beta chain). In its sample, this clonotype was seen once. Its antigen has not been determined. One base away there is no much larger clone; base qualities are not given. The library was produced with 5' RACE. The listed sequencing device is Illumina HiSeq 2500. The second PCR ran for about 6 to 11 cycles and used a J-beta primer mix along with a sample-barcoded 5' primer. Each TCR beta cDNA molecule received a unique molecular identifier from a template-switch 5' adaptor carrying 12 random nucleotides. Each sample yielded at least 2.5 million CDR3-containing paired-end reads. First-strand cDNA synthesis was performed from all RNA using the Mint cDNA synthesis kit, with priming by a TRBC-specific oligonucleotide. Following uracil-DNA glycosylase treatment, a first 18-cycle PCR with universal primers M1SS and BC2_uni_R was performed on all cDNA. In the paper's pipeline: For normalization, 1 million high-quality reads, each with a distinct molecular identifier, were randomly selected from each sample. Instead of being binned into consensus sequences, reads with shared molecular identifiers were discarded. MiTCR, set to a Q25 quality threshold and the strictest error-elimination algorithm, was used for CDR3 identification, clonotype clustering and error correction. A nonparametric unseen species model with Euler transformation was used to estimate a lower bound on total TCR beta diversity. TCRdb reworked the public reads: Q25 trimming with fastp, MiXCR clone assembly, productive beta chains retained. Rows merge per CDR3 protein into single entries with the most common DNA and genes. TCRdb, rather than the study authors, made the V and J calls. The sample contains roughly 2 million distinct CDR3 sequences, about 49% of them found a single time. In total, the top ten clones hold around 2.1% of the sample.

This specimen belongs to a study of blood T cells in healthy people across ages (dated by TCRdb to the mid-2010s). Some background on the complete study: Template switching captured roughly one uniquely barcoded TCR beta cDNA molecule per two T cells in model experiments. Age-related changes in TCR beta repertoire diversity were measured in the study by deep sequencing normalized with unique cDNA molecular identifiers. The donors were split into four age groups: young (average around 15 years), middle-aged (39), aged (over 55) and long-lived (roughly 80). To avoid experimental bias, donors of different ages were distributed randomly across sequencing lanes. Using the same blood draw, the study looked at two additional independent replicas of 1 million unique cDNA reads for two donors, one aged 18 to 29 and the other aged 80 or older.

The approximately 41 donors, aged about 6 to 95 years, were systemically healthy Caucasian individuals from Russia. Roughly 11 milliliters of peripheral blood were drawn from each donor into EDTA-treated Vacutainer tubes. PBMCs were isolated by Ficoll-Paque density-gradient centrifugation, with at least 7 million obtained per sample. Total RNA, at least 6 micrograms per sample, was extracted from PBMCs with Trizol reagent. For every donor, an aliquot of PBMCs went through flow cytometry to measure the percentages of naive CD45RAhigh/CD27high T cells. The CDR3 sequence holds 13 residues, the cysteine and phenylalanine included. Here the CDR3 DNA is all that survives: 39 bases in frame from base 1. For CDR1 and CDR2, the germline V gene (reference sequence) lists DFQATT and SNEGSKA. V ends up 6 bases short and J 5 bases short, with an unmatched junction base count of 9. Points the paper makes about the study in general: Total diversity estimates from one million sequenced T cells were considered lower bounds and underestimates. The percentage of naive T cells measured by flow cytometry correlated strongly with observed TCR beta diversity. Compared with the aged group, more naive CD4+ T cells, fewer expanded clones and increased TCR diversity were shown by the long-lived group, suggesting age selection. Since profiling was done on bulk unsorted PBMCs, naive and antigen-experienced compartments could not be conclusively compared. Observed TCR beta diversity per million T cells fell roughly linearly with age, and a significant reduction was already apparent by age about 38. Because donor CMV infection status was unknown, age-related changes in expanded clonotypes were potentially confounded.

This sequence originates from a middle-aged woman in good health. Sequenced material: blood. Recombination joined TRBV20-1 with TRBJ1-1, and 7 bases in between align with TRBD1. The DNA reads TGCAGTGCCGAAACCCAGGGGGGAACTGAAGCTTTCTTT. Its coded protein is CSAETQGGTEAFF.